This T cell receptor beta chain came from a study of blood T cell repertoires in COVID-19. About the research overall: Samples taken during acute and convalescent COVID-19 were collected in the United States, Italy and Spain.

This clone has just a few counts. As handled by the study authors: Scientists estimated how many nucleated cells there were by amplifying reference gene primers. The data were produced by immunoSEQ multiplex PCR, yet TCRdb's version contains in-frame clones alone and is incomplete. V and J calls and clone size follow that table, whereas D and trimming were derived from the DNA. The profile shows tens of thousands of clones, about 91% of them singletons. Germline V gene data show CDR1 as MDHEN and CDR2 as SYDVKM. The CDR3 extends over 16 amino acids. The V end was cut by 2 bases, the J end by 0 bases, with 11 bases between.

The rearrangement links TRBV28 to TRBJ1-3, with TRBD1 as a possible D gene (5 bases). Input material: peripheral blood. This TCR derives from a human donor with active COVID-19. The donor label of this sample is uncertain. In DNA form, the CDR3 reads TGTGCCAGCAGTTTAGGCAGGGCGAGCTCTGGAAACACCATATATTTT. It translates to CASSLGRASSGNTIYF.